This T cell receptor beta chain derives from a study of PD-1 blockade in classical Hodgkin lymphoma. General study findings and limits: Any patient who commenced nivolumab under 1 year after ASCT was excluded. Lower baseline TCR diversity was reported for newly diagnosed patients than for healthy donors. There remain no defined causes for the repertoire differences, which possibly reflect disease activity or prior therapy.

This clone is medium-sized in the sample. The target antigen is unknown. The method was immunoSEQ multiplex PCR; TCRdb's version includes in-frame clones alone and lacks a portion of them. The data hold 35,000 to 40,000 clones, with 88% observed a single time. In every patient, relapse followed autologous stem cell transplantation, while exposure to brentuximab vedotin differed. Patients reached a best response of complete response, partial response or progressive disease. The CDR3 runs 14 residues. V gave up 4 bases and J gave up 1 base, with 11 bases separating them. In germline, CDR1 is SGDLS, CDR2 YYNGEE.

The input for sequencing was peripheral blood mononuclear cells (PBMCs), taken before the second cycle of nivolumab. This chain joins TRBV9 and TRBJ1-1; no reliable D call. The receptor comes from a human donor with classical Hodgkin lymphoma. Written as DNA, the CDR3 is TGTGCCAGCAGCTCCGGGAGTTGGAACACTGAAGCTTTCTTT. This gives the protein CASSSGSWNTEAFF.